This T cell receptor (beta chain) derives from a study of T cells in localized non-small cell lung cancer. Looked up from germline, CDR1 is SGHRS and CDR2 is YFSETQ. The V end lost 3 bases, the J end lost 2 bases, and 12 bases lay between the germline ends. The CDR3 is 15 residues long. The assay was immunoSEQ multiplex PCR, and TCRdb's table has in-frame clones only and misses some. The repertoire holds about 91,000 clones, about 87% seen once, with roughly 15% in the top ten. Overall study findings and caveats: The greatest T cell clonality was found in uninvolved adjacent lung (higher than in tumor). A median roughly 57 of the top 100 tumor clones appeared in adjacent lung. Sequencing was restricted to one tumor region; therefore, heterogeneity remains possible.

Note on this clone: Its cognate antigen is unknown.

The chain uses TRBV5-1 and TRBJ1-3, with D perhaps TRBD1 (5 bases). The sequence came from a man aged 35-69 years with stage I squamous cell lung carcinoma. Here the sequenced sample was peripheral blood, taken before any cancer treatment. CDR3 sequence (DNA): TGCGCCAGCAGCTATTCCGGGGGAGCTGGAAACACCATATATTTT. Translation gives CASSYSGGAGNTIYF. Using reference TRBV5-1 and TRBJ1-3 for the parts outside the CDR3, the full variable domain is KAGVTQTPRYLIKTRGQQVTLSCSPISGHRSVSWYQQTPGQGLQFLFEYFSETQRNKGNFPGRFSGRQFSNSRSEMNVSTLELGDSALYLCASSYSGGAGNTIYFGEGSWLTVV.